This T cell receptor beta chain derives from a study of blood T cell repertoires in COVID-19. Study overall: T cells, B-cell-depleted T cells, or PBMCs supplied cDNA or gDNA.

How the authors handled the data: It was from reference gene primer amplification that nucleated cell counts were estimated. This table comes from immunoSEQ multiplex PCR, and its TCRdb copy is limited to in-frame clones, with some not included. Clone size and the V and J calls come from that table; the DNA yielded D and trimming. The top ten hold 3.9% of the sample, which has some 59,000 clones, 90% to 95% seen once. Germline trimming cut 7 bases from V and 5 bases from J; bases unmatched to any gene: 5. The CDR3 runs to 13 residues. Looked up from germline, CDR1 is SQVTM and CDR2 is ANQGSEA. The origin of this receptor is a man in his fifties with acute or convalescent COVID-19. Sequenced: peripheral blood. The V and J genes are TRBV29-1 and TRBJ2-2, with 9 bases matching TRBD1. CDR3 residues: CSGRQGGTGELFF. The CDR3 region has the DNA TGCAGCGGAAGACAGGGGGGGACCGGGGAGCTGTTTTTT.